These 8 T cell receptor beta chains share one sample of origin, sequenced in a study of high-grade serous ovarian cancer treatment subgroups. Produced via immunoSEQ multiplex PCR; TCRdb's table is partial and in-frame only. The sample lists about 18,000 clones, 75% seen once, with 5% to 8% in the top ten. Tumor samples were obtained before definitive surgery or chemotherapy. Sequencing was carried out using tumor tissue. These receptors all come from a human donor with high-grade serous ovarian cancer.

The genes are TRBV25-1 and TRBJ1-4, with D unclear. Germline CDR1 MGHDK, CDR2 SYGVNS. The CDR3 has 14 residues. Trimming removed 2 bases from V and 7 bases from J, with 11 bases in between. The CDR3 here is CASSEAGSGEKLFF. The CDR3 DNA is TGTGCCAGCAGTGAAGCGGGGAGTGGTGAAAAACTGTTTTTT.

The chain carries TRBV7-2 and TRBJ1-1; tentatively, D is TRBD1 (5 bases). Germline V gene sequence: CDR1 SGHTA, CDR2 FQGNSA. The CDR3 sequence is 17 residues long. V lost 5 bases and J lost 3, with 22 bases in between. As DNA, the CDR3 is TGTGCCAGCAGCCCCACGGGTGCGGGGGTAGGGGACACTGAAGCTTTCTTT. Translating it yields CASSPTGAGVGDTEAFF.

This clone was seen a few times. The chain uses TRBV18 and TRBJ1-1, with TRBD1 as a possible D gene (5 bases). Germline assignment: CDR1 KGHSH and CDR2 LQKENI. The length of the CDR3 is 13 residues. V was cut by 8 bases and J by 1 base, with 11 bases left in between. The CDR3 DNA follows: TGTGCCAGCCGCCGAGGGGAGAACACTGAAGCTTTCTTT. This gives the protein CASRRGENTEAFF.

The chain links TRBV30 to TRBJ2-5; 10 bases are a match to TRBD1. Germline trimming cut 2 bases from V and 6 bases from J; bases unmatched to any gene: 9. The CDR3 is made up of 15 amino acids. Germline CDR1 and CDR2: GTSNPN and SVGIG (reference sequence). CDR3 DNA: TGTGCCTGGAGTAAGGAGACAGGGGGCGCAAAGACCCAGTACTTC. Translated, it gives CAWSKETGGAKTQYF.

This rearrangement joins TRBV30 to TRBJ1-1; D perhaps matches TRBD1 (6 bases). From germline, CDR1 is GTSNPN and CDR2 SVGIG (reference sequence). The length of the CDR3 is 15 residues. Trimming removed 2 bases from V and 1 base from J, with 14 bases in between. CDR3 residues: CAWSRGGFANTEAFF. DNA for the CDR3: TGTGCCTGGAGTCGGGGGGGCTTCGCGAACACTGAAGCTTTCTTT. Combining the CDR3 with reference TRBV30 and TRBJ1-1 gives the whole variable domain SQTIHQWPATLVQPVGSPLSLECTVEGTSNPNLYWYRQAAGRGLQLLFYSVGIGQISSEVPQNLSASRPQDRQFILSSKKLLLSDSGFYLCAWSRGGFANTEAFFGQGTRLTVV.

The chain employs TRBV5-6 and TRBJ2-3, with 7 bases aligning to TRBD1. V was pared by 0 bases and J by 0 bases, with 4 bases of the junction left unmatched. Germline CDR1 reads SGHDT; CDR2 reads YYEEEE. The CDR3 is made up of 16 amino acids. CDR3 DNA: TGTGCCAGCAGCTTGGGGACAGGCCTCAGCACAGATACGCAGTATTTT. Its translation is CASSLGTGLSTDTQYF.

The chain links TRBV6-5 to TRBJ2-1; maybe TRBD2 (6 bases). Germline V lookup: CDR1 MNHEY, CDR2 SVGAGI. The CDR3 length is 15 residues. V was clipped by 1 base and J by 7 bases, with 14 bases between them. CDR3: CASSYFTGRKNEQFF. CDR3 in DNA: TGTGCCAGCAGTTACTTTACCGGGAGAAAAAATGAGCAGTTCTTC.

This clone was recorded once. The CDR3 protein is CASSQYGTSGRASEQFF. The CDR3 DNA reads as TGTGCCAGCAGTCAATACGGGACTAGCGGGAGGGCATCTGAGCAGTTCTTC. V is TRBV27 and J is TRBJ2-1; 16 bases are a match to TRBD2. V lost 5 bases, J lost 9 bases, and 10 bases stayed unmatched. Germline V gene data show CDR1 as MNHEY and CDR2 as SMNVEV (reference sequence). The CDR3 has 17 amino acids.